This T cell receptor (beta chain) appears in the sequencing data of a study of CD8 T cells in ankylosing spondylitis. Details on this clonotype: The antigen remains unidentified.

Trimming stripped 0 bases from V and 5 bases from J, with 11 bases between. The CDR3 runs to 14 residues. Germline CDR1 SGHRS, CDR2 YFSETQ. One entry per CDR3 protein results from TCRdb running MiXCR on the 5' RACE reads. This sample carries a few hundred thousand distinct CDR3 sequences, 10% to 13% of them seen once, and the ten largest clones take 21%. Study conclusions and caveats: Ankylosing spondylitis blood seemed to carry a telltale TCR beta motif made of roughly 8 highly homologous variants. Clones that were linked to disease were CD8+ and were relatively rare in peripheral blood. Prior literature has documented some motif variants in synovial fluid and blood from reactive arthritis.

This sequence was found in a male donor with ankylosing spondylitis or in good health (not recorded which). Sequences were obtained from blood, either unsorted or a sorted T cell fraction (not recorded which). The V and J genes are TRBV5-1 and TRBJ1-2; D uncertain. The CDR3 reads CASSLDGGEYGYTF. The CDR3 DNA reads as TGCGCCAGCAGCTTGGATGGAGGAGAGTATGGCTACACCTTC.